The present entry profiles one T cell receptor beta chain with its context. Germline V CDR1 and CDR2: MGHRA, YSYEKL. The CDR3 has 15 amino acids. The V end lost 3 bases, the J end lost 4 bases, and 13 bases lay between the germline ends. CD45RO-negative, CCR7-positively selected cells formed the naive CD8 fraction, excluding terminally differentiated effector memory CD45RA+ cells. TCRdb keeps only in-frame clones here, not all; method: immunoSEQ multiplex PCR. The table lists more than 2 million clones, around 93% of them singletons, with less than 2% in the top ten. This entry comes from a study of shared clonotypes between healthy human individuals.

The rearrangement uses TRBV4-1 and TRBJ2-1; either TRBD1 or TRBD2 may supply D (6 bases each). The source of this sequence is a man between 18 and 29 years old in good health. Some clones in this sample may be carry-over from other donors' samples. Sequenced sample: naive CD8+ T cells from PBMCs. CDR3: CASSHKQGTYNEQFF. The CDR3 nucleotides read TGCGCCAGCAGCCACAAGCAGGGGACTTACAATGAGCAGTTCTTC.